This TCR beta chain was obtained from a study of cytomegalovirus exposure and HLA in healthy donors. About the research overall: HLA-typed donors were the source of roughly 80 million unique TCRs held in an early data release. The study's findings and limits: It emerged from a later analysis that several of the most significant clusters appeared to be linked to common viral pathogens. A later analysis found that most CMV-associated TCR beta chains appeared HLA-restricted. Later, an analysis showed that TCR beta chains associated with HLA were more clonally expanded than others that were equally common.

Primers included in the PCR were 60 Vbeta and 13 Jbeta primers. Generated by immunoSEQ multiplex PCR, the TCRdb table keeps only in-frame clones and is missing some. In the table there are about 61,000 clones, approximately 89% of which are singletons. V was cut by 5 bases and J by 3 bases, with 13 bases left in between. The germline V gene encodes CDR1 SEHNR and CDR2 FQNEAQ (reference sequence). The CDR3 sequence is 14 residues long. This clone was recorded once. Its antigen is not identified. This TCR derives from a man younger than 35 in good health and CMV-seronegative. The chain has TRBV7-9 and TRBJ2-5, with a weak D call TRBD2 (5 bases). The sequenced sample consisted of PBMCs. CDR3 in amino acids: CASSLRGIKETQYF. CDR3 coding DNA: TGTGCCAGCAGCCTACGGGGAATTAAAGAGACCCAGTACTTC.